A single sample is the source of the 16 T cell receptor beta chains below, sequenced in a study of blood T cells in healthy people across ages. A J-beta primer mix and a sample-barcoded 5' primer were used in a second PCR of roughly 6 to 11 cycles. MiXCR was run by TCRdb on the 5' RACE reads, yielding one entry per CDR3 protein. The sample holds about 1.4 million distinct CDR3 sequences, almost 60% seen once. Sequencing used blood. The receptors derive from a man aged 18 to 30 in good health.

The gene calls are TRBV7-2 and TRBJ1-6; D is uncertain. Germline V lookup: CDR1 SGHTA, CDR2 FQGNSA. The length of the CDR3 is 14 residues. Trimming cost V 1 base and J 7 bases, with 8 bases left between them. CDR3 nucleotides: TGTGCCAGCAGCTTAGGACACCAAAATTCACCCCTCCACTTT. Protein product: CASSLGHQNSPLHF.

This chain joins TRBV28 and TRBJ2-7, with D possibly TRBD1 on 5 matching bases. V lost 7 bases, J lost 3 bases, and 16 bases lay in between. CDR1 is MDHEN, CDR2 SYDVKM, per germline. CDR3 size: 14 residues. For the CDR3, the DNA is TGTGCCAGCATTAAGGGGCAGAAGATCTACGAGCAGTACTTC. Its protein is CASIKGQKIYEQYF.

This clonotype was found a few times. The chain is built from TRBV20-1 and TRBJ2-1; 15 bases match TRBD2. CDR3 size: 16 residues. In germline, CDR1 is DFQATT, CDR2 SNEGSKA (reference sequence). V lost 1 base to trimming and J lost 10 bases; unmatched junction nucleotides: 8. As DNA, the CDR3 is TGCAGTGCTAGAGGAGGACTAGCGGGGGGGCCACAGGAGCAGTTCTTC. Residues: CSARGGLAGGPQEQFF.

V gene TRBV27 combines with J gene TRBJ2-7; a possible D gene is TRBD2 (6 bases). This CDR3 has 15 residues. Trimming shortened V by 5 bases and J by 2 bases, and 16 bases separated the two germline ends. Germline assignment: CDR1 MNHEY and CDR2 SMNVEV (reference sequence). The CDR3 DNA follows: TGTGCCAGCAGTGAGGGACTGGATGTCCCCTACGAGCAGTACTTC. Translated: CASSEGLDVPYEQYF.

In DNA form, the CDR3 reads TGCAGTGCATGGGGCGTGACGGGAGAAGACAATGAGCAGTTCTTC. Translation gives CSAWGVTGEDNEQFF. This chain links TRBV20-1 with TRBJ2-1, with D maybe TRBD2 (6 bases). Trimming shortened V by 6 bases and J by 5 bases, and 20 bases separated the two germline ends. CDR3 size: 15 residues. CDR1 and CDR2 (germline): DFQATT, SNEGSKA (reference sequence).

J is TRBJ2-5 and V is TRBV5-5; possible D gene TRBD2, 6 bases. The CDR3 totals 14 residues. V lost 2 bases and J lost 2, with 10 bases in between. Germline V lookup: CDR1 SGHKS, CDR2 YYEKEE (reference sequence). CDR3 nucleotide sequence: TGTGCCAGCAGCTTCGGGGGACTTCAAGAGACCCAGTACTTC. Amino acid sequence: CASSFGGLQETQYF.

This clonotype was seen a single time. This chain joins TRBV20-1 and TRBJ2-5, with D perhaps TRBD1 (7 bases). There are 14 residues in the CDR3. Per germline, CDR1 DFQATT and CDR2 SNEGSKA (reference sequence). Trimming took off 3 bases at V and 5 bases at J, with 16 bases between the two ends. This CDR3 is CSARRGRGSETQYF. The CDR3 coding sequence is TGCAGTGCTAGGCGGGGCAGGGGGTCGGAGACCCAGTACTTC.

The chain recombines TRBV5-1 with TRBJ2-1; TRBD2 aligns across 11 bases. J gave up 4 bases and V 4 bases, and 10 bases lay outside the gene matches. The CDR3 covers 17 residues. Germline V lookup: CDR1 SGHRS, CDR2 YFSETQ. CDR3 residues: CASSPYAGTSGYNEQFF. The CDR3 nucleotides are TGCGCCAGCAGCCCATATGCTGGGACTAGCGGTTACAATGAGCAGTTCTTC.

The J gene is TRBJ1-2, the V gene TRBV3-1, with D unresolved. V lost 3 bases, J lost 6 bases, and 17 bases lay in between. The CDR3 is 15 residues long. Germline values: CDR1 LGHDT, CDR2 YNNKEL (reference sequence). DNA for the CDR3: TGTGCCAGCAGCCAGGCCGCCTGGCAGGTAGATGGCTACACCTTC. It translates to CASSQAAWQVDGYTF.

This rearrangement joins TRBV27 to TRBJ2-2; D may be TRBD1 (6 bases). Trimming removed 6 bases from V and 1 base from J, with 9 bases in between. The CDR3 length is 14 residues. Germline assignment: CDR1 MNHEY and CDR2 SMNVEV (reference sequence). The CDR3 DNA is TGTGCCAGCAGGAAGGGACAGAACACCGGGGAGCTGTTTTTT. As protein: CASRKGQNTGELFF.

V is TRBV25-1 and J is TRBJ2-1; D is ambiguous. Trimming stripped 10 bases from V and 2 bases from J, with 6 bases between. Germline CDR1 is MGHDK and CDR2 is SYGVNS. The CDR3 has 11 amino acids. The chain's CDR3 is CATNTYNEQFF. In DNA form, the CDR3 reads TGTGCCACAAACACCTACAATGAGCAGTTCTTC. The full variable domain, completed using reference TRBV25-1 and TRBJ2-1, is EADIYQTPRYLVIGTGKKITLECSQTMGHDKMYWYQQDPGMELHLIHYSYGVNSTEKGDLSSESTVSRIRTEHFPLTLESARPSHTSQYLCATNTYNEQFFGPGTRLTVL.

The rearrangement links TRBV5-5 to TRBJ2-7; TRBD1 might be the D (6 bases). The length of the CDR3 is 15 residues. Germline CDR1 reads SGHKS; CDR2 reads YYEKEE (reference sequence). The germline V and J ends were trimmed by 4 bases and 3 bases, with 17 bases remaining between them. The chain's CDR3 is CASSGTGITSYEQYF. CDR3 nucleotide sequence: TGTGCCAGCAGCGGCACAGGGATTACGAGCTACGAGCAGTACTTC.

This clonotype was seen a few times. This chain links TRBV12-3 or TRBV12-4 with TRBJ2-5; 12 positions agree with TRBD1. TRBJ2-7 explains the end of the DNA better; the J call may be wrong. The CDR3 extends over 14 amino acids. CDR3 sequence reads: CASRVGTGGLEQYF. CDR3 DNA sequence: TGTGCCAGCAGGGTAGGGACAGGGGGCCTCGAGCAGTACTTC.

The chain carries TRBV28 and TRBJ1-5, with a tentative D call TRBD1 (5 bases). CDR1 MDHEN and CDR2 SYDVKM come from the germline V gene. V was pared by 6 bases and J by 7 bases, with 25 bases between. This CDR3 comprises 17 residues. The CDR3 DNA follows: TGTGCCAGCAGCGGACTGGGGCGGCAGCCCTTCGGGCAGCCCCAGCATTTT. This sequence encodes CASSGLGRQPFGQPQHF.

J is TRBJ1-2 and V is TRBV10-3; TRBD1 agrees at 7 bases. The CDR3 sequence is 16 residues long. The V gene's germline CDR1 is ENHRY and CDR2 SYGVKD. Germline trimming cut 3 bases from V and 0 bases from J; bases unmatched to any gene: 7. In DNA, the CDR3 is TGTGCCATCAGTGACCCGACAGGGCGAGCTAACTATGGCTACACCTTC. Translated: CAISDPTGRANYGYTF.

The chain uses TRBV25-1 and TRBJ2-5; 7 bases align to TRBD1. CDR3 length equals 12 residues. The J segment lost 1 base and the V segment lost 10 bases, leaving 3 bases of the junction unmatched. Germline V gene sequence: CDR1 MGHDK, CDR2 SYGVNS. The CDR3 DNA is TGTGCCACGGGACAGCCCCAAGAGACCCAGTACTTC. As protein: CATGQPQETQYF.